This T cell receptor beta chain was captured in a study of blood T cell repertoires in COVID-19. About the research overall: Acute-phase and convalescent COVID-19 samples originated in the United States, Italy and Spain.

Germline CDR1 ENHRY, CDR2 SYGVKD. The V and J ends lost 11 bases and 4 bases respectively, with 17 bases between them. The CDR3 is made up of 13 amino acids. Data came from immunoSEQ multiplex PCR; TCRdb stores just in-frame clones and leaves some out. The repertoire has approximately 170,000 clones, 65% to 85% of them found once; the top ten carry roughly 3.2%. Cohorts were based on clinical histories the participants reported. The TCR was taken from a woman aged 25 to 39 who had recovered from COVID-19. The rearrangement uses TRBV10-3 and TRBJ1-2, with a weak D call TRBD1 (6 bases). Specimen: PBMCs or T cells enriched from blood (not recorded which). The CDR3 nucleotides read TGTGCCGCAAGGACAGAAGACCTCTATGGCTACACCTTC. This sequence encodes CAARTEDLYGYTF.